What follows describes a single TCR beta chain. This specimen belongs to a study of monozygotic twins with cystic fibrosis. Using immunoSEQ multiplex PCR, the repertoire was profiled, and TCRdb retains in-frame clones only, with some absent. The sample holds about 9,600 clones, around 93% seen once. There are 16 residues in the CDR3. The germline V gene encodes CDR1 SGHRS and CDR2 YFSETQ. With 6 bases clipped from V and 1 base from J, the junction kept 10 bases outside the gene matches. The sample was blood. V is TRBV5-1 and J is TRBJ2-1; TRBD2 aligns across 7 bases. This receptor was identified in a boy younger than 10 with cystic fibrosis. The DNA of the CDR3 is TGCGCCAGCAAGGGCTTGGCGGGGGATTCCTACAATGAGCAGTTCTTC. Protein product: CASKGLAGDSYNEQFF.